The rows below give T cell receptor beta chains drawn from one sample of a study of coeliac disease. The protocol was immunoSEQ multiplex PCR, while the TCRdb copy is restricted to in-frame clones and leaves out a portion. The sample includes about a thousand clones, approximately 58% seen only once; the top ten take roughly 13%. Sequencing used lamina propria lymphocytes from the gut. All receptors come from a woman aged 45-65 years with celiac disease on a gluten-free diet. CDR3s include the opening cysteine and the closing phenylalanine or tryptophan. D genes are given only for firm matches. Clone size is stated in some rows and not others, as once, few, many or a class when expanded.

J gene: TRBJ2-7; D gene: TRBD1; V gene: TRBV7-2; clone size: .; CDR3 DNA: TGTGCCAGCAGCTTGGTGTGGGGACAGGGAGTTTACGAGCAGTACTTC; CDR3 protein: CASSLVWGQGVYEQYF
J gene: TRBJ2-7; D gene: .; V gene: TRBV29-1; clone size: few; CDR3 DNA: TGCAGCGTTGAATCGGTAGAAGGGGGCTACGAGCAGTACTTC; CDR3 protein: CSVESVEGGYEQYF
J gene: TRBJ2-7; D gene: .; V gene: TRBV7-9; clone size: .; CDR3 DNA: TGTGCCAGCGAGGAAGGCAGGGTGGACTACGAGCAGTACTTC; CDR3 protein: CASEEGRVDYEQYF
J gene: TRBJ1-1; D gene: .; V gene: TRBV5-6; clone size: .; CDR3 DNA: TGTGCCAGCAGCTTGTATGCGACTCGTCCTGAAGCTTTCTTT; CDR3 protein: CASSLYATRPEAFF
J gene: TRBJ2-2; D gene: .; V gene: TRBV5-6; clone size: .; CDR3 DNA: TGTGCCAGCAGCTTCGGGAACACCGGGGAGCTGTTTTTT; CDR3 protein: CASSFGNTGELFF
J gene: TRBJ2-7; D gene: TRBD1; V gene: TRBV11-2; clone size: few; CDR3 DNA: TGTGCCAGCAGCTTAGTCGCCGGGACAGGGACCTACGAGCAGTACTTC; CDR3 protein: CASSLVAGTGTYEQYF
J gene: TRBJ2-7; D gene: .; V gene: TRBV7-2; clone size: .; CDR3 DNA: TGTGCCAGCAGCTTAGTAATCCCCTACGAGCAGTACTTC; CDR3 protein: CASSLVIPYEQYF
J gene: TRBJ1-1; D gene: .; V gene: TRBV27; clone size: .; CDR3 DNA: TGTGCCAGCAGTCCCATAGGTCCAGGGGCCCCGAACACTGAAGCTTTCTTT; CDR3 protein: CASSPIGPGAPNTEAFF
J gene: TRBJ1-6; D gene: .; V gene: TRBV30; clone size: few; CDR3 DNA: TGTGCCTGGATGGGGGCCCCGTTTGCTGATAATTCACCCCTCCACTTT; CDR3 protein: CAWMGAPFADNSPLHF
J gene: TRBJ2-5; D gene: .; V gene: TRBV7-9; clone size: few; CDR3 DNA: TGTGCCAGCAGCTTAGGGGCAGGGTCAGAGACCCAGTACTTC; CDR3 protein: CASSLGAGSETQYF
J gene: TRBJ2-3; D gene: TRBD2; V gene: TRBV19; clone size: few; CDR3 DNA: TGTGCCAGTAATGAAGTTAGCGGGGGGTACACAGATACGCAGTATTTT; CDR3 protein: CASNEVSGGYTDTQYF
J gene: TRBJ2-3; D gene: TRBD2; V gene: TRBV4-1; clone size: .; CDR3 DNA: TGCGCCAGCAGCCAGCTTCCGGGACTAAGCACAGATACGCAGTATTTT; CDR3 protein: CASSQLPGLSTDTQYF
J gene: TRBJ1-1; D gene: TRBD1; V gene: TRBV18; clone size: .; CDR3 DNA: TGTGCCAGCTCACCACGGGGTCAGGGGGCTCCGAACACTGAAGCTTTCTTT; CDR3 protein: CASSPRGQGAPNTEAFF
J gene: TRBJ2-5; D gene: TRBD1; V gene: TRBV4-1; clone size: .; CDR3 DNA: TGCGCCAGCAGCCAAACCGACTTCTGGGACAGGGAAACGGAGACCCAGTACTTC; CDR3 protein: CASSQTDFWDRETETQYF
J gene: TRBJ2-5; D gene: .; V gene: TRBV11-2; clone size: once; CDR3 DNA: TGTGCCAGCAGCTTAGACGGGTCGATCCAAGAGACCCAGTACTTC; CDR3 protein: CASSLDGSIQETQYF
J gene: TRBJ2-1; D gene: .; V gene: TRBV10-3; clone size: .; CDR3 DNA: TGTGCCATCAGTGATTTGCTAGTTGCCTACAATGAGCAGTTCTTC; CDR3 protein: CAISDLLVAYNEQFF
J gene: TRBJ2-2; D gene: .; V gene: TRBV5-4; clone size: .; CDR3 DNA: TGTGCCAGCAGCTTAGAACGCGGTTTTACCGGGGAGCTGTTTTTT; CDR3 protein: CASSLERGFTGELFF
J gene: TRBJ2-3; D gene: .; V gene: TRBV5-6; clone size: few; CDR3 DNA: TGTGCCAGCAGCTTCTCAGTACGCCCGAATACGCAGTATTTT; CDR3 protein: CASSFSVRPNTQYF
J gene: TRBJ2-7; D gene: TRBD1; V gene: TRBV2; clone size: few; CDR3 DNA: TGTGCCATTTGGGACAGGGGCTACGAGCAGTACTTC; CDR3 protein: CAIWDRGYEQYF
J gene: TRBJ1-6; D gene: .; V gene: TRBV14; clone size: few; CDR3 DNA: TGTGCCAGCAGCCTCCTTCCCGGGGGACGGAATTCACCCCTCCACTTT; CDR3 protein: CASSLLPGGRNSPLHF
J gene: TRBJ1-2; D gene: .; V gene: TRBV5-1; clone size: .; CDR3 DNA: TGCGCCAGCAGCTCGGTACAGGGAGTCGACTATGGCTACACCTTC; CDR3 protein: CASSSVQGVDYGYTF
J gene: TRBJ1-1; D gene: TRBD1; V gene: TRBV7-9; clone size: .; CDR3 DNA: TGTGCCAGCAGCTTGGGACAGATGAACACTGAAGCTTTCTTT; CDR3 protein: CASSLGQMNTEAFF